This T cell receptor (beta chain) was identified during a study of cytomegalovirus exposure and HLA in healthy donors listed by TCRdb under 2017. A note on the overall study: In an earlier analysis of approximately 640 of the donors, roughly 300 Gb of sequence data and 90 million to 130 million unique TCR beta sequences from about 190 million T cells were reported. In the later analysis, no new phenotypic data were used to find candidate immune exposures; instead, reliance was placed on TCR beta sequences and their occurrence across donors. The study profiled the T cell repertoires of hundreds of subjects by immunosequencing and related them to cytomegalovirus serostatus. Both class I and class II loci were covered by HLA typing, at four-digit resolution. A few DR-DQ haplotypes were handled as single units for association and clustering because linkage in the cohort was strong. In a later analysis, previously published TCR beta repertoires from 600 to 850 donors were re-analyzed and high-resolution HLA genotyping was added so that TCR occurrence patterns could be studied. The number of typed donors differed by locus: about 629-640 for A, B, C, DRB1 and DQB1; roughly 510 for DQA1; over 600 for DPA1; and about 450 for DPB1. The study was designed to test whether signatures of past pathogen exposure could be identified by cataloging public T cell receptors. Along with the approximately 650-subject first cohort, a separate validation cohort of over a hundred different subjects was used. Among several hundred genotyped donors of the cohort, an average of about 240,000 unique TCR beta nucleotide sequences was sequenced per donor, of which roughly 18% were non-productive. Every repertoire in the discovery cohort had been generated on one and the same sequencing platform. Of the 300 to 400 genotyped donors, roughly 80% fell in the genetic ancestry cluster associated with self-reported Caucasian donors. A later genetic analysis took genome-wide SNP genotypes for 398 of the 666 donors and used that subset as a discovery cohort. To predict cytomegalovirus infection status, the study brought together high-throughput TCR immunosequencing, statistical association of individual TCRs with disease status, and machine learning. Donor age, sex, ethnicity and CMV serostatus were compiled together with the repertoire data. Roughly 300 gigabases of sequencing data and around 85 million unique TCR sequences made up an early release that covered around 640 HLA-typed donors. An earlier analysis of around 640 of the donors used high-throughput TCR beta sequencing to judge whether each TCR beta V gene segment behaved as functional or pseudogenic. Results and caveats for the whole study, not just this receptor: According to a later analysis, TCR association rates differed among HLA loci, with DRB1 alleles showing the most associated TCRs and HLA-C alleles showing the fewest. A later analysis associated 15,000 to 20,000 TCR beta sequences with specific HLA alleles at a false discovery rate of 0.05. According to a later genetic analysis, donors in an Asian-associated ancestry cluster had fewer N-insertions in productive TCRs than the approximately 650-donor mean. Because counts were too low, seventeen rarely observed V segments, including chromosome 9 orphons, were excluded from the earlier analysis of around 640 of the donors. Because some donors lacked HLA typing at each locus, the association tests relied only on the typed subset. Some IMGT-functional V segments, including TRBV6-2 and TRBV6-3, could not be distinguished by the 87-base-pair reads and were therefore excluded. A later analysis found that most CMV-associated TCR beta chains appeared HLA-restricted, with HLA associations seemingly driven largely by CMV exposure. The study gave a list of around 170 TCR beta chains associated with cytomegalovirus. In this cohort, only TCR beta chains were sequenced, and detectable features were limited by the absence of alpha or paired-chain data. A further reported finding was that TCR beta sequences accurately predicted the HLA-A and HLA-B alleles for most subjects in the first cohort. When HLA alleles, especially DR and DQ, strongly co-occurred, attributing TCR associations to individual alleles was difficult. The sequencing pipeline was judged likely to have produced a cluster of highly shared sequence variants as a technical artifact. An association between a missense DCLRE1C variant and V-gene and J-gene trimming of TCR beta chains was found in a later genetic analysis and replicated in an independent cohort. Linkage disequilibrium might explain the correlated functional status among segregating V segments, but an unknown experimental factor could not be excluded. For the cohort, immune exposure information was limited to CMV serostatus. The presence/absence analyses assumed that sequencing depth was roughly uniform across donors, and that assumption may not be true. In an earlier analysis of more than 500 of the donors, most TCR beta V segments appeared in productive rearrangements about 87% or about 30% of the time, broadly matching IMGT annotations. Most TCR sequences were observed very rarely across donors, whereas some public TCRs were present in many individuals. A later analysis found that HLA-associated TCR beta chains were more clonally expanded and had lower generation probabilities than equally common non-associated chains. The authors suggested that the approach could potentially be generalized to other disease states and immunological phenotypes. A later analysis reported that several top co-occurrence clusters appeared linked to parvovirus B19, influenza, CMV and Epstein-Barr virus. In both the original and validation cohorts, the classifier was reported to diagnose cytomegalovirus status with high specificity and sensitivity. In vitro tests confirmed that a few of the cytomegalovirus-associated TCR beta chains recognize cytomegalovirus antigens.

Library method: the immunoSEQ multiplex PCR assay. For the multiplex PCR, a mixture combining 60 forward primers for TCR Vbeta segments and 13 reverse primers for TCR Jbeta segments was used. The CDR3 region of rearranged TCR beta genes was amplified from genomic DNA by a multiplex PCR assay. The Illumina HiSeq System was used to sequence the amplified TCR beta libraries as 87-base-pair reads. In the paper's pipeline: A later analysis counted about 76 million unique TCR beta chains across the 600 to 850 repertoires, and roughly 9.9 million of these chains were shared by at least two donors. Raw reads were error-corrected and collapsed into unique sequences by a nearest-neighbor algorithm in which closely related sequences were merged to remove PCR and sequencing errors. V, D and J gene segments were assigned by aligning CDR3 sequences to IMGT reference sequences. For a sequence to be retained, a match of at least six nucleotides to both a V gene segment and a J gene segment was required. Rearrangements were called productive when the CDR3 lacked stop codons and stayed in frame with V and J; all others were non-productive. CDR3 was defined by IMGT convention, running from the second conserved V-encoded cysteine to the conserved J-encoded phenylalanine. The earlier analysis of some 550 of the donors excluded any sequence lacking an unambiguous match to a single V gene segment. An earlier analysis of around 600 of the donors classified V segments as functional when productive rearrangements were above 56.7% and as segregating when the standard deviation between donors was above 5%. A statistical classification framework was built to diagnose cytomegalovirus status from the catalog of TCR beta chain sequences. A later analysis assigned V and J genes by comparing TCR nucleotide sequences with IMGT/GENE-DB human TR gene sequences. A later analysis assigned CDR3 sequences and most-parsimonious VDJ recombination scenarios with the TCRdist pipeline. In a later analysis, each TCR beta chain was defined by its CDR3 amino acid sequence together with its V-gene family, and reads lacking a unique V-gene family were excluded. As a way to deal with suspected cross-contamination and a sequencing artifact, a later analysis dropped roughly 600 nucleotide sequences that were highly shared and had low generation probability. For each public chain, a later analysis derived a clonal expansion index from normalized ranks of inferred template counts within each repertoire. A later analysis computed generation probabilities with a VDJ recombination model fitted to out-of-frame rearrangements, and checked the results against IGoR. Hypergeometric tests were used in a later analysis to score TCR-TCR, TCR-HLA and TCR-CMV co-occurrence, with a repertoire-size bias correction applied to the TCR pairs. False discovery rates were estimated in a later analysis by permuting HLA or CMV assignments 20 times. A later analysis grouped co-occurring TCRs with DBSCAN, adding TCRdist sequence similarity when clustering within HLA-allele-positive subsets. Co-occurrence clustering excluded repertoires with fewer than 30,000 or more than 120,000 public chains, plus five with anomalous nucleotide sharing. TCRdb carries this immuneACCESS record with in-frame sequences only. Its versions omit some clonotypes, under half of them owing to an unresolved V gene in the studies checked, with the rest unexplained. D and trimming were read from the DNA, whereas the V and J calls and clone size are those reported in that table. Counted in this sample were over 150,000 clones; 87% of them appeared once. Clones ranked in the top ten supply 0.75% to 0.95% of the sample.

CDR1 and CDR2 (ENHRY, SYGVKD) derive from the germline V gene. V and J are truncated by 2 bases and 3 bases respectively, leaving an intervening sequence of 11 bases. The CDR3 spans 15 residues, from the cysteine through the phenylalanine. Only CDR3 DNA is held: 45 bases, read in frame from base 1. This clone has only a few counts. The target of this receptor is not known. There are no base qualities to consult, and no much larger clone falls within one base. In total, approximately 690 healthy bone marrow donors made up the cohort. All cohort members were sampled while nominally healthy, although unrecorded immune exposures were likely present. The donor was CMV seronegative and belonged to the group of 352 seronegative cohort members. A peripheral blood sample was collected from each donor, and TCR beta sequencing was performed on peripheral blood mononuclear cells. Genomic DNA was extracted from the blood cell samples with the Qiagen DNeasy Blood Extraction Kit.

Sequencing was carried out using PBMCs. The source is a woman under 40 in good health and CMV-seronegative. The chain was built from TRBV10-3 and TRBJ1-5, with TRBD1 perhaps the D gene, on 5 matching bases. The DNA reads TGTGCCATCAGTGAGGCGGGGCTGGACAATCAGCCCCAGCATTTT. It encodes CAISEAGLDNQPQHF.